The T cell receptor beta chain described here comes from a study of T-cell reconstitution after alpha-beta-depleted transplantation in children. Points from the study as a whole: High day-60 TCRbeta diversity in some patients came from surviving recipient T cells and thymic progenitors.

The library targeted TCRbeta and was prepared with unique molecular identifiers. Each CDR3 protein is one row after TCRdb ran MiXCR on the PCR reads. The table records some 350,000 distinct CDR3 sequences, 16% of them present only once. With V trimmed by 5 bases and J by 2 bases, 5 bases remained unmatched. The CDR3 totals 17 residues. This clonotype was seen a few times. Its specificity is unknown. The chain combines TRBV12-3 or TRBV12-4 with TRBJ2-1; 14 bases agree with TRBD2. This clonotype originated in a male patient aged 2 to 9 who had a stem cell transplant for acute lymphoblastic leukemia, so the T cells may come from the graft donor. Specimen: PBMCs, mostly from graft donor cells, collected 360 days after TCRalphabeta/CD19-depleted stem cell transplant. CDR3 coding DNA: TGTGCCAGCAGTCCGGGACTAGCGGGAGAGGCCTACAATGAGCAGTTCTTC. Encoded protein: CASSPGLAGEAYNEQFF.